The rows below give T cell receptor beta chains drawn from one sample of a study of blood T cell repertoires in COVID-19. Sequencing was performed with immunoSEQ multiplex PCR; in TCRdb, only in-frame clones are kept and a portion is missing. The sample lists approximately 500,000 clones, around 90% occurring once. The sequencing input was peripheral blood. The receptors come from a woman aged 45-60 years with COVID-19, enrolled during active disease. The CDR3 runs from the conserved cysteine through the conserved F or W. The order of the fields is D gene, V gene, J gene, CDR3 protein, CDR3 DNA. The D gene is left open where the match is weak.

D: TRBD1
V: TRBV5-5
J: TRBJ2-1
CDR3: CASSLGRGHPYNEQFF
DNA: TGTGCCAGCAGCTTGGGCAGGGGGCACCCCTACAATGAGCAGTTCTTC

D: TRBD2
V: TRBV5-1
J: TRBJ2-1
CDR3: CASSLGGLATSYNEQFF
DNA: TGCGCCAGCAGCTTGGGGGGACTAGCGACCTCCTACAATGAGCAGTTCTTC

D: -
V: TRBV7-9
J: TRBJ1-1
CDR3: CASSEERGGGQEAFF
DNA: TGTGCCAGCAGCGAAGAGAGGGGCGGGGGGCAAGAAGCTTTCTTT

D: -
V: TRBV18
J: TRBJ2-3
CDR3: CASSPAQIADTQYF
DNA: TGTGCCAGCTCACCAGCCCAGATCGCAGATACGCAGTATTTT

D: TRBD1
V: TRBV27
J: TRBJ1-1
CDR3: CASRPGQGAREAFF
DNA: TGTGCCAGCAGGCCGGGACAGGGGGCGCGGGAAGCTTTCTTT

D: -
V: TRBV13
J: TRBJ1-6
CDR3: CASSLQRGPNSPLHF
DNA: TGTGCCAGCAGCTTACAAAGGGGCCCCAATTCACCCCTCCACTTT

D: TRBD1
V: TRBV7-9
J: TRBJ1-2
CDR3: CASNWDTGGVYGYTF
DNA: TGTGCCAGCAACTGGGACACAGGGGGGGTTTATGGCTACACCTTC

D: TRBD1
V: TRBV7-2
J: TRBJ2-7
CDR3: CASSLGTGGYSYEQYF
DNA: TGTGCCAGCAGCTTAGGGACAGGGGGGTACTCCTACGAGCAGTACTTC

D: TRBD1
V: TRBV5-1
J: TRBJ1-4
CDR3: CASSQGQGGEKLFF
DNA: TGCGCCAGCAGCCAGGGACAGGGAGGAGAAAAACTGTTTTTT

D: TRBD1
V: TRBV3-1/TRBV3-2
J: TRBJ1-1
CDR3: CASGERGTDNTEAFF
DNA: TGTGCCAGCGGGGAACGGGGGACAGACAACACTGAAGCTTTCTTT

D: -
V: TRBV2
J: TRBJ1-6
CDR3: CASSEEARGYNSPLHF
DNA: TGTGCCAGCAGTGAAGAGGCCAGGGGTTATAATTCACCCCTCCACTTT

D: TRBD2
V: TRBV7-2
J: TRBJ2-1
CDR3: CASSLMAGGPHEQFF
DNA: TGTGCCAGCAGCTTAATGGCGGGGGGGCCCCATGAGCAGTTCTTC

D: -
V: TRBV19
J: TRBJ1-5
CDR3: CASSIVLGRSFNQPQHF
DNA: TGTGCCAGTAGTATAGTGCTTGGGCGCAGCTTCAATCAGCCCCAGCATTTT

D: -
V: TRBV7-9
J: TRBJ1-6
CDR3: CASSLVAGINSPLHF
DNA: TGTGCCAGCAGCTTAGTTGCAGGGATTAATTCACCCCTCCACTTT

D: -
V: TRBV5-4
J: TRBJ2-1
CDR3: CASSLGGDDEQFF
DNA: TGTGCCAGCAGCTTGGGGGGGGACGATGAGCAGTTCTTC

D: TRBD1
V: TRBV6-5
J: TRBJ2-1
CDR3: CASKPGQANNEQFF
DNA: TGTGCCAGCAAGCCGGGACAGGCCAACAATGAGCAGTTCTTC

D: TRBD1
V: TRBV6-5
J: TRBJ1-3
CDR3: CASSSDRVTIYF
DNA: TGTGCCAGCAGTTCGGACAGGGTCACCATATATTTT

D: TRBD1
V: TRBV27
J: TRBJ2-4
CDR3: CASSLNRGPLNIQYF
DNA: TGTGCCAGCAGTCTTAACAGGGGGCCCCTAAACATTCAGTACTTC

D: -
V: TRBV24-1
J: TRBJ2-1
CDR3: CATSDPTGHNNEQFF
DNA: TGTGCCACCAGTGATCCGACGGGACATAACAATGAGCAGTTCTTC

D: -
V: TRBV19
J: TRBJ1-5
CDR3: CASSIFEAVNQPQHF
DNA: TGTGCCAGTAGTATATTTGAGGCGGTGAATCAGCCCCAGCATTTT

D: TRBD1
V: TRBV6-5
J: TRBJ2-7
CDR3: CASSKYRGSSYEQYF
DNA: TGTGCCAGCAGTAAGTACAGGGGAAGCTCCTACGAGCAGTACTTC

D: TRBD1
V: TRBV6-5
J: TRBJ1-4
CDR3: CASRKGQLNEKLFF
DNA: TGTGCCAGCAGGAAGGGACAGTTGAATGAAAAACTGTTTTTT

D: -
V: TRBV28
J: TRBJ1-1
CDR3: CASSLDWIVAEAFF
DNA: TGTGCCAGCAGTTTAGACTGGATTGTTGCTGAAGCTTTCTTT

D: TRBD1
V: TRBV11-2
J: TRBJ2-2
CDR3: CASSSPGGFTGELFF
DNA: TGTGCCAGCAGCTCTCCAGGGGGCTTCACCGGGGAGCTGTTTTTT

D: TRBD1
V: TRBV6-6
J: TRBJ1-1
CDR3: CATTGTGSGAEAFF
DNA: TGTGCCACAACCGGGACAGGTTCTGGGGCTGAAGCTTTCTTT

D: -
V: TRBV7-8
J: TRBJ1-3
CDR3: CASSLDGGGSGNTIYF
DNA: TGTGCCAGCAGCTTAGACGGGGGTGGATCTGGAAACACCATATATTTT

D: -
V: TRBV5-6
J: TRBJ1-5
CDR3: CASSRPYQPQHF
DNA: TGTGCCAGCAGCCGTCCCTATCAGCCCCAGCATTTT

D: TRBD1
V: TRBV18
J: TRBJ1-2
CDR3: CASSPLGQGQDGYTF
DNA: TGTGCCAGCTCACCACTAGGACAGGGGCAAGATGGCTACACCTTC

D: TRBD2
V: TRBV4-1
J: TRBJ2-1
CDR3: CASSQVMGAGGQEQFF
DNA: TGCGCCAGCAGCCAAGTTATGGGAGCGGGGGGGCAGGAGCAGTTCTTC

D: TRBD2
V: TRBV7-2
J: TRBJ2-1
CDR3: CAGTSGAHNEQFF
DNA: TGTGCCGGAACTAGCGGGGCCCACAATGAGCAGTTCTTC

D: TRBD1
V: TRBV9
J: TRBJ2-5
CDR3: CASSVAGQEETQYF
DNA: TGTGCCAGCAGCGTGGCGGGACAGGAAGAGACCCAGTACTTC

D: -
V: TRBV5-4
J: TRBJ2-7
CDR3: CASSLGDTYEQYF
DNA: TGTGCCAGCAGCTTGGGGGACACCTACGAGCAGTACTTC

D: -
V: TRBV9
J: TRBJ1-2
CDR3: CASSGGVVAYGYTF
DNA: TGTGCCAGCAGCGGGGGGGTGGTAGCCTATGGCTACACCTTC

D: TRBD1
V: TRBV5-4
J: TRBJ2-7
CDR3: CASSSRTTGGAGEQYF
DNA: TGTGCCAGCAGCTCCCGTACCACAGGGGGCGCAGGGGAGCAGTACTTC

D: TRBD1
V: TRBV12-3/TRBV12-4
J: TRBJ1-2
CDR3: CASRGTGNYGYTF
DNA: TGTGCCAGCAGGGGGACAGGCAACTATGGCTACACCTTC

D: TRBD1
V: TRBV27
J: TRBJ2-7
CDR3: CASSRQGQAYEQYF
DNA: TGTGCCAGCAGTAGACAGGGGCAAGCCTACGAGCAGTACTTC

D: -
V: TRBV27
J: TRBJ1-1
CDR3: CASGPAGDTEAFF
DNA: TGTGCCAGCGGTCCGGCAGGGGACACTGAAGCTTTCTTT

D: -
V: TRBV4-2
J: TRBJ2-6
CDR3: CASSQVRTTGANVLTF
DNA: TGTGCCAGCAGCCAAGTTAGGACTACTGGGGCCAACGTCCTGACTTTC

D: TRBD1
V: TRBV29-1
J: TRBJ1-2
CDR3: CSANRDRADGYTF
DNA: TGCAGCGCTAACCGGGACAGGGCGGATGGCTACACCTTC

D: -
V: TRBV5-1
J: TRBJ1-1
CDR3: CASSPLQGTEAFF
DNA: TGCGCCAGCAGCCCGCTACAGGGAACTGAAGCTTTCTTT